This TCR beta chain is from a study of cytomegalovirus exposure and HLA in healthy donors. In the study overall: The study's early data release held some 85 million unique TCRs from HLA-typed donors. The Caucasian-associated ancestry cluster held around 81% of more than 350 genotyped donors.

The V gene's germline CDR1 is WNHNN and CDR2 SYGVQD (reference sequence). This CDR3 region has 14 residues. Findings and caveats of the study: A later analysis showed HLA-associated TCR beta chains outstripping equally common others in clonal expansion.

Comment on this clone: The antigen is undetermined.

Both 60 Vbeta primers and 13 Jbeta primers went into the PCR. Profiling relied on immunoSEQ multiplex PCR, and the TCRdb table lists in-frame clones only, not all of them. The top ten hold about 2.5% of the sample, which has under 200,000 clones, around 75% seen once. The J gene is TRBJ2-5, the V gene TRBV10-1, with a tentative D call TRBD2 (5 bases). The tail of the sequence fits TRBJ2-7 better, so the J call may be wrong. The clonotype was recovered from a male donor in good health and CMV-seronegative. Input material: PBMCs. The DNA of the CDR3 is TGCGCCAGCAGTGAGTCCGGGGTCTCCTACGAGCAGTACTTC. Its protein is CASSESGVSYEQYF.